This T cell receptor beta chain was captured by sequencing in a study of OX40 agonist ivuxolimab in advanced cancers. Study-level background: All patients had ivuxolimab intravenously every 2 weeks at 0.01 to 10 mg/kg. Aged roughly 23 to 90 with a mean of approximately 57 years, they were approximately 80% male.

Some clones are missing from TCRdb's copy, which holds only in-frame ones; the method was immunoSEQ multiplex PCR. The data show 80,000 or so clones, with about 88% seen just once and nearly 8% held by the top ten. This CDR3 is built from 16 residues. The germline CDR1 and CDR2 sequences are SGHDT and YYEEEE. V lost 0 bases and J lost 10; bases outside the gene matches: 12. Note on this clone: Antigen specificity is unknown.

General study findings and limits: Also present in some nonresponders was a low level of normalized T-cell clonal expansion.

The J gene is TRBJ2-1, the V gene TRBV5-6; 8 bases line up with TRBD2. The source of this sequence is an adult with an advanced solid tumor such as melanoma, head and neck, liver or kidney cancer. The sequences come from CD4+ or CD8+ T cells sorted from blood, collected in a trial of the OX40 agonist ivuxolimab. CDR3 coding DNA: TGTGCCAGCAGCTTGGAGGGGCGGGGGGCCACTCAGGAGCAGTTCTTC. Translation: CASSLEGRGATQEQFF.